The clone carrying this TCR beta chain was counted between two and nine times. Antigen specificity is unknown. Only patients with CD8+CD57+ cell expansion on flow cytometry were chosen for sequencing. Patient blood was sampled before any therapy had been received. Template material for TCR beta VDJ and CDR3 profiling consisted of genomic DNA. TCRdb re-called the reads with MiXCR, one entry per CDR3 protein. The sample shows about 190,000 distinct CDR3 sequences, roughly half of them seen only once. The germline V gene has CDR1 MDHEN and CDR2 SYDVKM. The CDR3 is 16 amino acids. V was pared by 9 bases and J by 4 bases, with 15 bases of the junction left unmatched. The data originate from a study of CD8+CD57+ T cells in acquired aplastic anemia. As for the study in general: Isolated CD4+ and CD8+ cells, once sorted, yielded DNA averaging about 3.4 ug.

Study conclusions and caveats: Patients and healthy controls showed no significant CD8+ Simpson's diversity difference. Approximately 28 CD8+ CDR3 sequences were shared between patients and controls.

The chain employs TRBV28 and TRBJ1-5, with 7 nucleotides matching TRBD1. The TCR sequence derives from a human donor with aplastic anemia. Sequencing was done on a sample of sorted CD4+, CD8+, or CD8+CD57+ T cells (not recorded which) from PBMCs. CDR3 nucleotides: TGTGCCAGTAGCGACTATGGGACAGCCCGAAATCAGCCCCAGCATTTT. This encodes CASSDYGTARNQPQHF.